This T cell receptor beta chain stems from a study of spatial heterogeneity in lung cancer. Study-wide context: More than eight raw reads, on average, carried each unique TCR and UMI combination.

One entry per CDR3 protein results from TCRdb running MiXCR on the 5' RACE reads. The sample lists roughly 91,000 distinct CDR3 sequences; around 21% were seen once. The time point was: sample taken at primary tumor resection. Unsorted samples of tumor, nontumor lung or frozen PBMC had their whole RNA sequenced. Donors were about 70 untreated early-stage non-small cell lung cancer patients. The sequence was obtained from a male donor with early-stage non-small cell lung cancer. The sequences come from PBMCs, collected at surgery.

DNA of the CDR3: TGTGCCAGCAGCCGCCGACAGGAGGGATGGCAGTACTTC. Protein product: CASSRRQEGWQYF. The rearrangement links TRBV7-8 to TRBJ2-7; D may match TRBD1 or TRBD2 (6 bases each). The germline V and J ends were trimmed by 5 bases and 9 bases, with 17 bases remaining between them. CDR1 SGHVS and CDR2 FQNEAQ come from the germline V gene. This CDR3 spans 13 amino acids.